This is a list of T cell receptor beta chains from one sample in a study of cytomegalovirus exposure and HLA in healthy donors. Only in-frame clones appear in the TCRdb table, and some are missing; sequencing was by immunoSEQ multiplex PCR. The repertoire holds roughly 120,000 clones, with about 16% as singletons. Sequencing used PBMCs. These receptor sequences come from a woman younger than 35 in good health and CMV-seronegative. The CDR3 runs from the conserved cysteine through the conserved F or W. A D gene is named only where the DNA matches it firmly. The size of a clone is reported for some rows only, either as once, few or many, or as a class for expanded clones.

D: -
length: 17
J: TRBJ2-5
size: -
V: TRBV2
DNA: TGTGCCAGCAGTGAACCCTTGTTTTCAGGGTTATGGGAGACCCAGTACTTC
CDR3: CASSEPLFSGLWETQYF

D: TRBD1
length: 13
J: TRBJ1-2
size: few
V: TRBV23-1
DNA: TGCGCCAGCAGTCAAGCGGGACAGCCGGGCTACACCTTC
CDR3: CASSQAGQPGYTF

D: TRBD1
length: 16
J: TRBJ2-3
size: -
V: TRBV19
DNA: TGTGCCAGTAGTATAGGGCCGGGACAGGGGGGCGATACGCAGTATTTT
CDR3: CASSIGPGQGGDTQYF

D: -
length: 13
J: TRBJ1-2
size: -
V: TRBV19
DNA: TGTGCCAGTAGAACCGGGACAAGGGCTGGCTACACCTTC
CDR3: CASRTGTRAGYTF

D: TRBD1
length: 12
J: TRBJ1-6
size: -
V: TRBV6-5
DNA: TGTGCCACGGGACAGGGTAATTCACCCCTCCACTTT
CDR3: CATGQGNSPLHF

D: TRBD2
length: 17
J: TRBJ2-1
size: few
V: TRBV9
DNA: TGTGCCAGCAGCGTAAGTCCTAGCGGGAGGGAGAACAATGAGCAGTTCTTC
CDR3: CASSVSPSGRENNEQFF

D: TRBD2
length: 19
J: TRBJ2-2
size: few
V: TRBV7-2
DNA: TGTGCCAGCAGCTTAGGCCCCCCCGCAGCGGGGGGGAACACCGGGGAGCTGTTTTTT
CDR3: CASSLGPPAAGGNTGELFF

D: -
length: 14
J: TRBJ2-1
size: -
V: TRBV28
DNA: TGTGCCAGCAGTTCGGTGGCGTTAGGAGATGAGCAGTTCTTC
CDR3: CASSSVALGDEQFF

D: TRBD1
length: 18
J: TRBJ2-2
size: few
V: TRBV7-6
DNA: TGTGCCAGCAGCTTACTGGGACGGACAGGGACGAGCACCGGGGAGCTGTTTTTT
CDR3: CASSLLGRTGTSTGELFF

D: -
length: 14
J: TRBJ2-7
size: few
V: TRBV30
DNA: TGTGCCTGGAGTGGTATACAGGGCTCCTACGAGCAGTACTTC
CDR3: CAWSGIQGSYEQYF

D: TRBD2
length: 15
J: TRBJ2-5
size: -
V: TRBV4-1
DNA: TGCGCCAGCAGCCAAATGGGACTAGCCCAAGAGACCCAGTACTTC
CDR3: CASSQMGLAQETQYF

D: TRBD1
length: 15
J: TRBJ1-1
size: -
V: TRBV7-8
DNA: TGTGCCAGCAGGTTAAAACAGGGGGCGGTCACTGAAGCTTTCTTT
CDR3: CASRLKQGAVTEAFF

D: -
length: 13
J: TRBJ2-5
size: -
V: TRBV6-5
DNA: TGTGCCAGCAGTGCTGGACTCCAAGAGACCCAGTACTTC
CDR3: CASSAGLQETQYF

D: TRBD2
length: 15
J: TRBJ2-1
size: few
V: TRBV5-6
DNA: TGTGCCAGCAGCGAGGGACTAGCGGGGACCAATGAGCAGTTCTTC
CDR3: CASSEGLAGTNEQFF

D: -
length: 12
J: TRBJ1-2
size: -
V: TRBV28
DNA: TGTGCCAGCCACACAGGGTCCTATGGCTACACCTTC
CDR3: CASHTGSYGYTF

D: -
length: 11
J: TRBJ1-2
size: few
V: TRBV27
DNA: TGTGCCAGCAGTCAGGGCTATGGCTACACCTTC
CDR3: CASSQGYGYTF

D: -
length: 14
J: TRBJ2-3
size: -
V: TRBV27
DNA: TGTGCCAGCAGCTCTACTTATAGCACAGATACGCAGTATTTT
CDR3: CASSSTYSTDTQYF

D: -
length: 15
J: TRBJ2-7
size: -
V: TRBV4-2
DNA: TGTGCCAGCAGCCAAGTAGCGACTGCCTCCTACGAGCAGTACTTC
CDR3: CASSQVATASYEQYF

D: TRBD1
length: 15
J: TRBJ2-3
size: -
V: TRBV7-9
DNA: TGTGCCAGCAGCGCCCTCCAGGGGGCAGGAGATACGCAGTATTTT
CDR3: CASSALQGAGDTQYF

D: TRBD2
length: 17
J: TRBJ2-1
size: -
V: TRBV19
DNA: TGTGCCAGTAGTATTATGTTGGGCCAGCGGGGGGTAAATGAGCAGTTCTTC
CDR3: CASSIMLGQRGVNEQFF

D: TRBD1
length: 16
J: TRBJ1-1
size: -
V: TRBV15
DNA: TGTGCCACCAGCAGAGACAAGGGCACAGGGGGCACTGAAGCTTTCTTT
CDR3: CATSRDKGTGGTEAFF

D: -
length: 16
J: TRBJ2-1
size: -
V: TRBV5-1
DNA: TGCGCCAGCAGCGCCCGGGACTCTACGAGAGACAATGAGCAGTTCTTC
CDR3: CASSARDSTRDNEQFF

D: -
length: 13
J: TRBJ1-1
size: few
V: TRBV6-5
DNA: TGTGCCAGCAGTCTACAGAGGAACACTGAAGCTTTCTTT
CDR3: CASSLQRNTEAFF

D: -
length: 17
J: TRBJ2-1
size: -
V: TRBV2
DNA: TGTGCCAGCAGTGAAGTGGGGCGGGGAGCCCCGGGAAATGAGCAGTTCTTC
CDR3: CASSEVGRGAPGNEQFF

D: -
length: 11
J: TRBJ2-1
size: few
V: TRBV28
DNA: TGTGCCAGCAGTTTAACGGGGGAGCAGTTCTTC
CDR3: CASSLTGEQFF

D: TRBD2
length: 17
J: TRBJ2-5
size: few
V: TRBV28
DNA: TGTGCCAGCAGTTTTCCGCCTAGCGGGAGCGCTCCCAGGACCCAGTACTTC
CDR3: CASSFPPSGSAPRTQYF

D: TRBD1
length: 16
J: TRBJ1-1
size: few
V: TRBV6-5
DNA: TGTGCCAGCAGTTACTCGGGGACAGGGGGATCGACTGAAGCTTTCTTT
CDR3: CASSYSGTGGSTEAFF

D: -
length: 12
J: TRBJ1-2
size: -
V: TRBV29-1
DNA: TGCAGCGGGGAAGATAGTAACTATGGCTACACCTTC
CDR3: CSGEDSNYGYTF

D: TRBD2
length: 14
J: TRBJ2-3
size: few
V: TRBV30
DNA: TGTGCCTGGAGTTGGACTAGCGGGACAGATACGCAGTATTTT
CDR3: CAWSWTSGTDTQYF

D: -
length: 12
J: TRBJ2-3
size: -
V: TRBV6-5
DNA: TGTGCCAGCAGTTCCCAAAAAGATACGCAGTATTTT
CDR3: CASSSQKDTQYF

D: TRBD2
length: 14
J: TRBJ2-7
size: -
V: TRBV27
DNA: TGTGCCAGCAGTATAACTAGCGGGAGGTACGAGCAGTACTTC
CDR3: CASSITSGRYEQYF

D: -
length: 13
J: TRBJ2-7
size: -
V: TRBV5-4
DNA: TGTGCCAGCAGCACTATCGACGGTTCTGGGCAGTACTTC
CDR3: CASSTIDGSGQYF

D: TRBD2
length: 18
J: TRBJ2-5
size: -
V: TRBV11-2
DNA: TGTGCCAGCAGCCCCGGGGGGCGGGGGGGCGCTTGGGAAGAGACCCAGTACTTC
CDR3: CASSPGGRGGAWEETQYF

D: -
length: 15
J: TRBJ1-1
size: few
V: TRBV4-2
DNA: TGTGCCAGCAGCCATAGACAGCTCATGAACACTGAAGCTTTCTTT
CDR3: CASSHRQLMNTEAFF

D: -
length: 14
J: TRBJ2-2
size: -
V: TRBV30
DNA: TGTGCCTGGAGCTGGACACTGAACACCGGGGAGCTGTTTTTT
CDR3: CAWSWTLNTGELFF

D: TRBD2
length: 14
J: TRBJ2-7
size: many
V: TRBV19
DNA: TGTGCCAGTAGTATAGCGACTAGCGGATACGAGCAGTACTTC
CDR3: CASSIATSGYEQYF

D: -
length: 14
J: TRBJ2-7
size: -
V: TRBV2
DNA: TGTGCCAGGCAGGGCTCCCGATCAGACTACGAGCAGTACTTC
CDR3: CARQGSRSDYEQYF

D: -
length: 12
J: TRBJ1-5
size: -
V: TRBV5-8
DNA: TGTGCCAGCAGCCGCAGAAATCAGCCCCAGCATTTT
CDR3: CASSRRNQPQHF

D: -
length: 12
J: TRBJ1-2
size: few
V: TRBV7-9
DNA: TGTGCCAGCAGCCCCGGGGGAACTGGCTACACCTTC
CDR3: CASSPGGTGYTF

D: -
length: 15
J: TRBJ2-3
size: -
V: TRBV5-1
DNA: TGCGCCAGCAGCTCACAACTAGAGGGTACAGATACGCAGTATTTT
CDR3: CASSSQLEGTDTQYF

D: -
length: 13
J: TRBJ1-1
size: few
V: TRBV7-9
DNA: TGTGCCAGCAGCTTGGCAGGGGCCACTGAAGCTTTCTTT
CDR3: CASSLAGATEAFF

D: TRBD1
length: 14
J: TRBJ1-6
size: -
V: TRBV30
DNA: TGTGCCTGGAGCAGGACAGGGCTCCACTCACCCCTCCACTTT
CDR3: CAWSRTGLHSPLHF

D: -
length: 13
J: TRBJ2-7
size: few
V: TRBV5-1
DNA: TGCGCCAGCAGCTTAGGCAGGGCCTACGAGCAGTACTTC
CDR3: CASSLGRAYEQYF

D: TRBD1
length: 16
J: TRBJ2-3
size: -
V: TRBV5-6
DNA: TGTGCCAGCAGCTTGCCGACAGGGGAAGTGACAGATACGCAGTATTTT
CDR3: CASSLPTGEVTDTQYF

D: -
length: 15
J: TRBJ2-1
size: -
V: TRBV9
DNA: TGTGCCAGCAGCGTAGTCGGGGGGCGGTACAATGAGCAGTTCTTC
CDR3: CASSVVGGRYNEQFF

D: TRBD2
length: 14
J: TRBJ2-3
size: few
V: TRBV6-6
DNA: TGTGCCAGCTTAGCGGGAGTAGATACAGATACGCAGTATTTT
CDR3: CASLAGVDTDTQYF

D: TRBD1
length: 14
J: TRBJ1-5
size: few
V: TRBV19
DNA: TGTGCCACCGCGCCCAGGGGGCAAGGACAGCCCCAGCATTTT
CDR3: CATAPRGQGQPQHF

D: TRBD2
length: 16
J: TRBJ2-1
size: few
V: TRBV19
DNA: TGTGCCAGTAGTACGGGACTAGCGGAGTCCTACAATGAGCAGTTCTTC
CDR3: CASSTGLAESYNEQFF

D: TRBD1
length: 12
J: TRBJ1-2
size: -
V: TRBV29-1
DNA: TGCAGCGTTCCAGGGGGTATTGGGGGCTACACCTTC
CDR3: CSVPGGIGGYTF